Listed here are 9 T cell receptor beta chains from one sample, sequenced in a study of T cells in women clearing cervical HPV infection. Clones were sequenced by immunoSEQ multiplex PCR, and TCRdb holds only the in-frame ones, with some missing. Its table lists about 39,000 clones. The specimen sequenced was blood buffy coat. These receptors came from a woman aged 18-69 years with a cervical HPV16 infection that either progressed to CIN3+ or cleared (not recorded which).

The sequenced CDR3 bases are TGTGCCAGCAGTTTGGGGGGGTCGACCGCCGAG. Protein: CASSLGGSTAE. The whole CDR3 protein is CASSLGGSTAEQYF. The rearrangement joins TRBV27 to TRBJ2-7, with 7 bases fitting TRBD2. The CDR3 is cut off 3 residues early in the read; its end comes from the germline J gene. CDR1 is MNHEY, CDR2 SMNVEV, per germline (reference sequence). V shed 3 bases and J 6 bases; nucleotides not matched to a gene: 8. This CDR3 has 14 amino acids.

A remark on this clone: Read coverage stops 3 residues before the CDR3 terminus; the germline J gene supplies the remainder. The rearrangement links TRBV2 to TRBJ2-1; 8 bases line up with TRBD2. V shed 6 bases, J shed 5 bases, and the junction held 12 bases outside the gene matches. This CDR3 comprises 16 residues. Germline V CDR1 and CDR2: SNHLY, FYNNEI. Incomplete CDR3 DNA: TGTGCCAGCAGGGCGGGGGGATGGGGGGCGAACAATGAG. Its protein is CASRAGGWGANNE. The full CDR3 reads CASRAGGWGANNEQFF.

The CDR3 sequence is CASSSRAANEKLFF. Incomplete CDR3 DNA: TGCGCCAGCAGCTCGCGAGCCGCAAATGAAAAA. This chain links TRBV5-1 with TRBJ1-4; D gene ambiguous. The read gets to within 3 residues of the CDR3 end, and the germline J gene fills in the rest. The germline V and J ends were trimmed by 3 bases and 5 bases, with 11 bases remaining between them. The CDR3 length is 14 residues. Germline loops: CDR1 SGHRS, CDR2 YFSETQ.

As regards this clone: The read gets to within 3 residues of the CDR3 end, and the germline J gene fills in the rest. V is TRBV7-8 and J is TRBJ1-5, with D perhaps TRBD1 (6 bases). The length of the CDR3 is 14 residues. V was pared by 6 bases and J by 4 bases, with 13 bases between. From germline, CDR1 is SGHVS and CDR2 FQNEAQ. The CDR3 reads CASRKDSLNQPQHF. The sequenced CDR3 bases are TGTGCCAGCAGAAAGGACAGTTTAAATCAGCCC.

Worth noting for this clone: The CDR3 end lies 3 residues beyond the end of the read and is filled in from the germline J gene. The chain is built from TRBV7-8 and TRBJ2-3, with 9 bases matching TRBD2. Germline-derived CDR1 and CDR2 are SGHVS and FQNEAQ. The CDR3 runs to 18 residues. The junction had 13 bases not matched to a gene; V was cut back by 5 bases and J by 1 base. The sequenced CDR3 bases are TGTGCCAGCAGCCTTAGCGGGGGAACCCTCCCCCGCACAGATACG. Amino acid sequence: CASSLSGGTLPRTDT. The entire CDR3 protein is CASSLSGGTLPRTDTQYF.

Comment on this clone: Read sequence stops 3 residues before the CDR3 end, and the germline J gene provides the missing end. This chain uses TRBV2 with TRBJ2-2, with no clear D. The CDR3 has 14 residues. V was shortened by 2 bases and J by 3 bases, with 7 bases between the two germline ends. The germline CDR1 and CDR2 sequences are SNHLY and FYNNEI. CDR3 sequence reads: CASSETGHTGELFF. The CDR3 DNA, read in part, is TGTGCCAGCAGTGAAACTGGGCACACCGGGGAG. The full variable domain, completed using reference TRBV2 and TRBJ2-2, is EPEVTQTPSHQVTQMGQEVILRCVPISNHLYFYWYRQILGQKVEFLVSFYNNEISEKSEIFDDQFSVERPDGSNFTLKIRSTKLEDSAMYFCASSETGHTGELFFGEGSRLTVL.

Turning to this clone: Read data end 3 residues before the CDR3 end; the end is taken from the germline J gene. The J gene is TRBJ2-1, the V gene TRBV5-1, with D tentatively TRBD1 (6 bases). This CDR3 contains 15 residues. V was cut by 6 bases and J by 4 bases, with 17 bases left in between. Per the germline V gene, CDR1 is SGHRS and CDR2 is YFSETQ. Partial CDR3 DNA: TGCGCCAGCACCCTCTACAGGGCAGTATACAATGAG. Its protein product is CASTLYRAVYNE. The entire CDR3 protein is CASTLYRAVYNEQFF. The entire variable domain, with the rest obtained from reference TRBV5-1 and TRBJ2-1, is as follows: KAGVTQTPRYLIKTRGQQVTLSCSPISGHRSVSWYQQTPGQGLQFLFEYFSETQRNKGNFPGRFSGRQFSNSRSEMNVSTLELGDSALYLCASTLYRAVYNEQFFGPGTRLTVL.

On this clone: Sequencing ends 3 residues short of the CDR3 end; the germline J gene provides the rest. The J gene is TRBJ2-7, the V gene TRBV2, with 10 bases matching TRBD2. Germline V gene lookup returns CDR1 SNHLY and CDR2 FYNNEI. The trim removed 3 bases at V and 0 bases at J, leaving 2 bases unmatched. The CDR3 extends over 15 amino acids. The covered CDR3 bases are TGTGCCAGCAGTGAGCTAGCGGGGGCCTCCTACGAG. This translates into CASSELAGASYE. The CDR3 in its entirety is CASSELAGASYEQYF.

As for this clone: The read is 3 residues too short to cover the CDR3 end, so that end is filled in from the germline J gene. This sequence joins TRBV20-1 and TRBJ2-5; 11 positions agree with TRBD1. The J segment lost 5 bases and the V segment lost 6 bases, leaving 8 bases of the junction unmatched. Germline-derived CDR1 and CDR2 are DFQATT and SNEGSKA (reference sequence). There are 14 residues in the CDR3. The chain's CDR3 is CSASGQGAVETQYF. The covered CDR3 bases are TGCAGTGCCAGCGGACAGGGGGCTGTCGAGACC.